The rows below give T cell receptor beta chains drawn from one sample of a study of CD8+CD57+ T cells in acquired aplastic anemia. Via MiXCR, TCRdb re-called the reads, giving one row per CDR3 protein. The sample contains approximately 130,000 distinct CDR3 sequences, approximately 40% of which appear only once. The sequenced sample consisted of sorted CD4+, CD8+, or CD8+CD57+ T cells (not recorded which) from PBMCs. The receptors were gathered from a human donor with aplastic anemia. Both conserved end residues are part of each CDR3. The D gene is left open where the match is weak. Part of the rows lack a size; the others show once, few, many or a class for expanded clones.

TRBD1	TRBV20-1	TRBJ1-2	NA	TGCAGTGCTCAGGGGGCGTCGGACTATGGCTACACCTTC	CSAQGASDYGYTF
NA	TRBV5-6	TRBJ1-5	NA	TGTGCCAGCAGCCCCGAGGCGGGTATAGGTCAGCCCCAGCATTTT	CASSPEAGIGQPQHF
NA	TRBV29-1	TRBJ1-4	many	TGCAGCGTTTCCAGGGGAAGACCTAATGAAAAACTGTTTTTT	CSVSRGRPNEKLFF
NA	TRBV24-1	TRBJ2-1	NA	TGTGCCACCAGTTTCGGGAACGGTCCTTACAATGAGCAGTTCTTC	CATSFGNGPYNEQFF
NA	TRBV28	TRBJ2-7	once	TGTGCCAGCACTAGTCCTAATGCCTACGAGCAGTACTTC	CASTSPNAYEQYF
NA	TRBV6-1	TRBJ1-5	many	TGTGCCAGCAGTGACAGGGAGAGGCAGCCCCAGCATTTT	CASSDRERQPQHF
NA	TRBV7-2	TRBJ2-3	few	TGTGCCAGCAGCAAACAGGGAGATACGCAGTATTTT	CASSKQGDTQYF
NA	TRBV19	TRBJ2-3	many	TGTGCCAGTAGTGAGGGGGGGCAAGTCGGAGATACGCAGTATTTT	CASSEGGQVGDTQYF
NA	TRBV2	TRBJ1-2	medium-sized	TGTGCCAGCAGAGGGACGGACTATGGCTACACCTTC	CASRGTDYGYTF
NA	TRBV7-4	TRBJ2-5	NA	TGTGCCAGCAGCCCGCGGACGGAAGAGACCCAGTACTTC	CASSPRTEETQYF
NA	TRBV29-1	TRBJ2-5	NA	TGCAGCGTCGTAAAAGGCGCAGCATCACGAGAGACCCAGTACTTC	CSVVKGAASRETQYF
TRBD1	TRBV5-6	TRBJ2-3	many	TGTGCCAGCAGCTTCCTCCACCGGGACAGGTACACAGATACGCAGTATTTT	CASSFLHRDRYTDTQYF
NA	TRBV5-1	TRBJ1-5	many	TGCGCCAGCAGCTTGGACAGGGATCAGCCCCAGCATTTT	CASSLDRDQPQHF
NA	TRBV20-1	TRBJ1-2	many	TGCAGTGCTAGCAGACCTGGGCGCTATGGCTACACCTTC	CSASRPGRYGYTF
NA	TRBV4-1	TRBJ1-2	many	TGCGCCAGCAGCCAAGGGGGCGTTTCCTATGGCTACACCTTC	CASSQGGVSYGYTF
TRBD2	TRBV7-2	TRBJ2-5	many	TGTGCCAGCAGCTTCTCCCAGCGGGGGGTCCAAGAGACCCAGTACTTC	CASSFSQRGVQETQYF
TRBD1	TRBV4-1	TRBJ1-5	many	TGCGCCAGCAGTTCAGGACAGGGGGCAGGGGAACAGCCCCAGCATTTT	CASSSGQGAGEQPQHF
NA	TRBV7-2	TRBJ1-5	many	TGTGCCAGCAGCTTATCAGGGTCTCAGCCCCAGCATTTT	CASSLSGSQPQHF
NA	TRBV19	TRBJ2-7	many	TGTGCCAGTAGCCTCCAGGGGACCAATTTCTACGAGCAGTACTTC	CASSLQGTNFYEQYF
NA	TRBV6-1	TRBJ1-2	many	TGTGCCAGCAGTGAACTAGGACGGGAAAACTATGGCTACACCTTC	CASSELGRENYGYTF
TRBD1	TRBV19	TRBJ1-2	once	TGTGCCAGCGGGACAGCCAACTATGGCTACACCTTC	CASGTANYGYTF
NA	TRBV20-1	TRBJ2-7	many	TGCAGTGCTAGACTTTACGAGCAGTACTTC	CSARLYEQYF
NA	TRBV6-1	TRBJ1-4	NA	TGTGCCAGCAGTGTCACTAGAACTAATGAAAGACTGTTTTTC	CASSVTRTNERLFF
NA	TRBV10-3	TRBJ2-7	NA	TGTGCCATCAGTGGGGAGGACCCCTACGAGCAGTACTTC	CAISGEDPYEQYF
TRBD2	TRBV10-3	TRBJ2-1	NA	TGTGCCACCTGGACTAGCGGGGGCCAAAATGAGCAGTTCTTC	CATWTSGGQNEQFF
NA	TRBV20-1	TRBJ1-4	many	TGCAGTGCTAGAGATTATGAAAAACTGTTTTTT	CSARDYEKLFF
TRBD2	TRBV10-1	TRBJ2-3	NA	TGCGCCAGCAGTGGTAGCGGGGGGGCTCCGCAGTATTTT	CASSGSGGAPQYF
NA	TRBV7-9	TRBJ2-1	many	TGTGCCAGCAGCGGAGACGGGGGCTCCGAGCAGTTCTTC	CASSGDGGSEQFF
TRBD1	TRBV5-8	TRBJ1-2	many	TGTGCCAGCAGCTTCCGGGACAGGGCAAACTATGGCTACACCTTC	CASSFRDRANYGYTF
NA	TRBV29-1	TRBJ2-3	many	TGCAGCGCAAGGGGTGCGGGAGATACGCAGTATTTT	CSARGAGDTQYF
NA	TRBV6-1	TRBJ1-5	many	TGTGCCAGCAGTCAACTCCGGGTCAGCAATCAGCCCCAGCATTTT	CASSQLRVSNQPQHF
NA	TRBV6-2/TRBV6-3	TRBJ1-1	few	TGTGCCACCGGGGGGCGGTTGAACACTGAAGCTTTCTTT	CATGGRLNTEAFF
TRBD1	TRBV5-6	TRBJ2-1	many	TGTGCCAGCAGCATGACAGGGGGCGCATACAATGAGCAGTTCTTC	CASSMTGGAYNEQFF